This TCR beta chain was documented in a study of blood T cells in healthy people across ages (dated by TCRdb to between 2015 and 2017). A note on the overall study: In model experiments, template switching captured roughly one uniquely barcoded TCR beta cDNA molecule for every two T cells. To avoid experimental bias, donors of different ages were distributed randomly across sequencing lanes. The study analyzed two additional independent replicas of 1 million unique cDNA reads from the same blood draw for two donors, one aged 18 to 29 and one aged 80 or older. Four age groups were formed from the donors: young (average about 15 years), middle-aged (approximately 39), aged (approximately 60) and long-lived (around 82). To track age-related changes in TCR beta repertoire diversity, the study relied on deep sequencing normalized with unique cDNA molecular identifiers. Here is what the overall study found, with its caveats: The CMV infection status of donors was not known, potentially confounding age-related changes in expanded clonotypes. The percentage of naive T cells measured by flow cytometry correlated strongly with observed TCR beta diversity. Because profiling used bulk unsorted PBMCs, naive and antigen-experienced compartments could not be compared conclusively. Estimates of total diversity based on one million sequenced T cells were regarded as lower bounds and as underestimates. Observed TCR beta diversity per million T cells fell roughly linearly with age, and a significant reduction was already apparent by age roughly 41. Compared with the aged group, the long-lived group had more naive CD4+ T cells, fewer expanded clones and increased TCR diversity, a pattern suggesting age selection.

Comment on this clonotype: Its antigen target is currently unknown. No much larger clone exists at a distance of one base, and base qualities are not known.

The donors were roughly 39 Caucasian individuals from Russia, aged 6 to 90 years, who were systemically healthy. Each donor gave about 9.7 milliliters of peripheral blood, drawn into EDTA-treated Vacutainer tubes. Ficoll-Paque density-gradient centrifugation was used to isolate PBMCs, with at least 7 million obtained per sample. Total RNA, at least 5.5 micrograms per sample, was extracted from PBMCs with Trizol reagent. The percentages of naive CD45RAhigh/CD27high T cells were determined by flow cytometry on a PBMC aliquot from every donor. Receptor libraries were prepared by 5' RACE. The sequencer was an Illumina HiSeq 2500. A second PCR of about 7 to 12 cycles was performed with a sample-barcoded 5' primer and a J-beta primer mix. A unique molecular identifier was introduced onto each TCR beta cDNA molecule by a template-switch 5' adaptor carrying 12 random nucleotides. Each sample yielded at least 2.5 million CDR3-containing paired-end reads. First-strand cDNA synthesis was performed from all RNA using the Mint cDNA synthesis kit, with priming by a TRBC-specific oligonucleotide. Following uracil-DNA glycosylase treatment, all cDNA underwent a first 18-cycle PCR with the universal primers M1SS and BC2_uni_R. The study's own analysis went as follows. Normalization of each sample was performed by random selection of 1 million high-quality reads, each carrying a distinct molecular identifier. Instead of being binned into consensus sequences, reads that shared molecular identifiers were thrown out. MiTCR, run with a Q25 quality threshold and the strictest error-elimination algorithm, handled CDR3 identification, clonotype clustering and error correction. A nonparametric unseen species model with Euler transformation was used to estimate lower-bound total TCR beta diversity. The public sequencing data were trimmed at Q25 with fastp and processed into clonotypes with MiXCR by TCRdb, which kept only in-frame beta chains. Rows with one shared CDR3 protein collapse into an entry with the most common genes and DNA. The V and J calls and clone size come from TCRdb's table, not from the authors' own analysis. A total of 730,000 or so distinct CDR3 sequences appear in this sample, less than 45% of them only once. The leading ten clones occupy about 32% of the sample.

The CDR3 covers 14 residues, taking in both the cysteine and the phenylalanine. Only the CDR3 portion is preserved as DNA: 42 bases, with reading frame beginning at the first base. Taken from the germline V gene, the CDR1 and CDR2 loops are MNHEY and SVGAGI. The germline V end is reduced by 8 bases and the J end by 3 bases; junction bases left unmatched: 5. The TCR was taken from a man older than 75 in good health. The specimen sequenced was blood. The receptor chain draws on TRBV6-5 and TRBJ2-7; 12 middle bases align to TRBD2. The sequence in DNA is TGTGCCAGCCGGGAGACTAGCGGGGGCTACGAGCAGTACTTC. This yields the protein CASRETSGGYEQYF.